Relative to its sample, the clone carrying this T cell receptor beta chain is medium-sized. The CDR3 length is 15 residues. Germline CDR1 is SEHNR and CDR2 is FQNEAQ (reference sequence). Trimming took 0 bases from V and 8 from J; bases not matched to a gene: 9. This specimen belongs to a study of tumor-infiltrating lymphocytes in oesophageal squamous cell carcinoma. From the PCR reads, TCRdb called clonotypes with MiXCR, one entry per CDR3 protein. The sample shows approximately 19,000 distinct CDR3 sequences, less than 50% of them seen only once. The clonotype comes from a female donor with esophageal squamous cell carcinoma. This rearrangement joins TRBV7-9 to TRBJ1-2, with 7 bases that match TRBD1. The specimen was normal esophageal tissue next to the tumor. The CDR3 sequence: CASSLATQTGHGYTF. DNA of the CDR3: TGTGCCAGCAGCTTAGCTACTCAGACAGGGCACGGCTACACCTTC.